This T cell receptor beta chain was observed in a study of cytomegalovirus exposure and HLA in healthy donors. General study results and limits: Researchers counted around 170 TCR beta chains as cytomegalovirus-associated.

The length of the CDR3 is 14 residues. Trimming shortened V by 4 bases and J by 0 bases, and 11 bases separated the two germline ends. Germline-derived CDR1 and CDR2 are SGHRS and YFSETQ. PCR primers comprised 60 Vbeta and 13 Jbeta primers. This table comes from immunoSEQ multiplex PCR, and its TCRdb copy is limited to in-frame clones, with some not included. The sample lists some 180,000 clones, over 70% seen once, with around 3% in the top ten. With respect to this clone: Antigen: not known.

Sequenced input: PBMCs. The receptor was derived from a male donor in good health and CMV-seronegative. The V call is TRBV5-1, the J call TRBJ2-7, with D perhaps TRBD1 (5 bases). The CDR3 DNA is TGCGCCAGCAGCATAGGGGTGAGCTCCTACGAGCAGTACTTC. Its protein product is CASSIGVSSYEQYF.